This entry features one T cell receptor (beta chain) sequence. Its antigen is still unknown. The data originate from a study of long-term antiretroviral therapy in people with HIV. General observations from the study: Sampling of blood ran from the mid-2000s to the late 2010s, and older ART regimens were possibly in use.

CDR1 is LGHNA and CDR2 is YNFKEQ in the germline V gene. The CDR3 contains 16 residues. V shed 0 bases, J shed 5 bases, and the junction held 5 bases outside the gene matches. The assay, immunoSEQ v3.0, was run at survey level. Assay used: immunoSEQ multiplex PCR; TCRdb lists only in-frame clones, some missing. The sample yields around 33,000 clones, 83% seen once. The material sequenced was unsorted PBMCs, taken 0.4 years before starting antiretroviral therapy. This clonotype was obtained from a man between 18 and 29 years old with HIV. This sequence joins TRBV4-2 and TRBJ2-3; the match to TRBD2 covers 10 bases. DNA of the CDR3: TGTGCCAGCAGCCAAGATTGGGCTAGCGGGAGAGATACGCAGTATTTT. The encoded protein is CASSQDWASGRDTQYF.